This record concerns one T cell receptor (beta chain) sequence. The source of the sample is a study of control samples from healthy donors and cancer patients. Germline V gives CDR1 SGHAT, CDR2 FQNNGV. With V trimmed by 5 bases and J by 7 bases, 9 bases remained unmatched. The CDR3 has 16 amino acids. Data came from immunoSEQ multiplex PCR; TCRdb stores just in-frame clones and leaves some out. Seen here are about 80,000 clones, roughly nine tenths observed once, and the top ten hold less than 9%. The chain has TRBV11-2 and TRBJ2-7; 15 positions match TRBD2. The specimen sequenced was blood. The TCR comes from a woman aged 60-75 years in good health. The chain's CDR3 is CASSPSPGLAGGEQYF. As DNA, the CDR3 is TGTGCCAGCAGCCCCTCGCCGGGACTAGCGGGAGGAGAGCAGTACTTC.